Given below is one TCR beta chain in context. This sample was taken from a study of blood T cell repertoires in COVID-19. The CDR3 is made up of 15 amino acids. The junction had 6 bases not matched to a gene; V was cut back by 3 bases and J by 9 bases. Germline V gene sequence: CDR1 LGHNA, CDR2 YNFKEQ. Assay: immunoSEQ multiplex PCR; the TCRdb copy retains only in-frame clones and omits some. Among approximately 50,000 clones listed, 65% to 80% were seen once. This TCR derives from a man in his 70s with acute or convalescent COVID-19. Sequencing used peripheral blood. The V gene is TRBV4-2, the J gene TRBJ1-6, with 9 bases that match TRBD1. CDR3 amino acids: CASSQGGQGISPLHF. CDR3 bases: TGTGCCAGCAGCCAGGGCGGACAGGGGATTTCACCCCTCCACTTT.